The 22 T cell receptor beta chains given below trace back to one sample, sequenced in a study of T-cell memory formation after mild COVID-19. MiXCR, applied by TCRdb to the 5' RACE reads, yields one record per CDR3 protein. Found here are 470,000 or so distinct CDR3 sequences, more than 15% of them singletons; the top ten hold under 25%. Specimen: PBMCs or a T cell subset sorted from them (not recorded which). These receptors were taken from a man between 18 and 29 years old who had mild COVID-19 (a few samples of this study predate the infection). Cell type and time point are not known.

The CDR3 bases are TGCAGTGCCTTAACAGGGGCGTCGGGGGCCCAGTACTTC. Protein sequence: CSALTGASGAQYF. The rearrangement uses TRBV20-1 and TRBJ2-5; TRBD1 is a possible D gene (7 bases). Trimming cost V 6 bases and J 9 bases, with 20 bases left between them. This CDR3 comprises 13 residues. Germline CDR1 and CDR2: DFQATT and SNEGSKA (reference sequence).

The J gene is TRBJ2-7, the V gene TRBV6-5; TRBD1 is a possible D gene (5 bases). The length of the CDR3 is 10 residues. Germline CDR1 reads MNHEY; CDR2 reads SVGAGI. The V gene lost 6 bases and the J gene lost 5 bases, with 5 bases spanning the gap. The CDR3: CASRGHEQYF. CDR3 coding DNA: TGTGCCAGCAGGGGGCACGAGCAGTACTTC.

The chain carries TRBV6-5 and TRBJ1-2; D uncertain. This CDR3 comprises 14 residues. CDR1 is MNHEY, CDR2 SVGAGI, per germline. The V gene lost 0 bases and the J gene lost 8 bases, with 13 bases spanning the gap. CDR3 in DNA: TGTGCCAGCAGTTACTCGAACGGCCTCCCCGGCTACACCTTC. It is translated as CASSYSNGLPGYTF.

The V gene is TRBV5-1, the J gene TRBJ2-7, with D unclear. Germline V gene lookup returns CDR1 SGHRS and CDR2 YFSETQ. The CDR3 loop spans 16 amino acids. Trimming left V 0 bases short and J 7 bases short, with 20 bases between. CDR3 amino acids: CASSLELGWPPDEQYF. CDR3 in DNA: TGCGCCAGCAGCTTGGAACTCGGGTGGCCCCCGGATGAGCAGTACTTC.

V gene TRBV7-3 combines with J gene TRBJ2-1; 7 nucleotides match TRBD2. V dropped 5 bases and J dropped 0; count of bases not matched to a gene: 7. From germline, CDR1 is SGHTA and CDR2 FQGTGA. The CDR3 spans 16 residues. The CDR3: CASSAAGGTSYNEQFF. The CDR3 DNA reads TGTGCCAGCAGCGCAGCCGGGGGGACCTCCTACAATGAGCAGTTCTTC.

The genes are TRBV18 and TRBJ2-7, with D unclear. V lost 3 bases and J 4 bases, leaving 13 bases between the germline ends. The CDR3 extends over 14 amino acids. Germline loops: CDR1 KGHSH, CDR2 LQKENI. The DNA of the CDR3 is TGTGCCAGCTCACCCACACCTTCTACGTACGAGCAGTACTTC. Translated: CASSPTPSTYEQYF. Based on the CDR3 plus reference TRBV18 and TRBJ2-7, the full variable domain is NAGVMQNPRHLVRRRGQEARLRCSPMKGHSHVYWYRQLPEEGLKFMVYLQKENIIDESGMPKERFSAEFPKEGPSILRIQQVVRGDSAAYFCASSPTPSTYEQYFGPGTRLTVT.

This clonotype came up a few times. The rearrangement uses TRBV7-2 and TRBJ2-2, with a possible D match to TRBD2 (6 bases). The CDR3 runs to 14 residues. V was cut by 3 bases and J by 4 bases, with 9 bases left in between. Looked up from germline, CDR1 is SGHTA and CDR2 is FQGNSA. The CDR3 reads CASSFRRATGELFF. The DNA of the CDR3 is TGTGCCAGCAGCTTTAGGAGGGCCACCGGGGAGCTGTTTTTT. Drawing the rest from reference TRBV7-2 and TRBJ2-2, the complete variable domain is GAGVSQSPSNKVTEKGKDVELRCDPISGHTALYWYRQSLGQGLEFLIYFQGNSAPDKSGLPSDRFSAERTGGSVSTLTIQRTQQEDSAVYLCASSFRRATGELFFGEGSRLTVL.

With respect to this clonotype: Because the CDR3 is missing its conserved closing phenylalanine or tryptophan, this is likely a read error. The chain joins TRBV5-1 to TRBJ1-2, with a weak D call TRBD1 (6 bases). This CDR3 has 14 amino acids. Germline CDR1 is SGHRS and CDR2 is YFSETQ. V lost 4 bases and J 3 bases, leaving 13 bases between the germline ends. The CDR3 DNA is TGCGCCAGCAGCGCGGCAGGGGTGGACTATGGCTACACCTTA. Protein product: CASSAAGVDYGYTL.

The chain recombines TRBV7-2 with TRBJ1-2; TRBD1 agrees at 9 bases. Trimming cost V 5 bases and J 6 bases; bases outside gene matches: 7. CDR3 length equals 14 residues. Per the germline V gene, CDR1 is SGHTA and CDR2 is FQGNSA. CDR3: CASSPFTGGDGYTF. In DNA, the CDR3 is TGTGCCAGCAGCCCGTTTACAGGGGGCGATGGCTACACCTTC.

This chain uses TRBV7-9 with TRBJ2-2; 8 bases match TRBD1. The CDR3 has 16 amino acids. With V trimmed by 5 bases and J by 3 bases, 8 bases remained unmatched. The germline CDR1 and CDR2 sequences are SEHNR and FQNEAQ (reference sequence). CDR3 coding DNA: TGTGCCAGCAGCATACCGGGACAGGACTACACCGGGGAGCTGTTTTTT. It codes for CASSIPGQDYTGELFF.

This clonotype occurred a few times. The V and J genes are TRBV7-9 and TRBJ1-1, with TRBD1 identical over 7 bases. V shed 5 bases, J shed 5 bases, and the junction held 8 bases outside the gene matches. Germline V gene lookup returns CDR1 SEHNR and CDR2 FQNEAQ (reference sequence). This CDR3 region has 14 residues. The CDR3 coding sequence is TGTGCCAGCAGCCCTACAGGGGCGCGGACTGAAGCTTTCTTT. Residues: CASSPTGARTEAFF.

The chain recombines TRBV6-1 with TRBJ1-4; D remains unclear. The V end was cut by 1 base, the J end by 6 bases, with 12 bases between. CDR1 is MNHNS and CDR2 is SASEGT in the germline V gene. The CDR3 loop spans 15 amino acids. CDR3 residues: CASSEVLARDEKLFF. CDR3 bases: TGTGCCAGCAGTGAAGTTCTGGCCCGGGATGAAAAACTGTTTTTT.

J is TRBJ1-4 and V is TRBV4-2; D is undetermined. The V end lost 6 bases, the J end lost 0 bases, and 11 bases lay between the germline ends. This CDR3 contains 15 residues. Germline CDR1 LGHNA, CDR2 YNFKEQ. CDR3 nucleotide sequence: TGTGCCAGCAGTTCCGCTTCGGCAACTAATGAAAAACTGTTTTTT. Translated: CASSSASATNEKLFF.

Comments on this clonotype: Possible read error: a much larger clone is one base away. V gene TRBV29-1 combines with J gene TRBJ2-3; D may match TRBD1 or TRBD2 (5 bases each). The CDR3 loop spans 13 amino acids. Per the germline V gene, CDR1 is SQVTM and CDR2 is ANQGSEA. CDR3 in amino acids: CSVTGTDTDMQYF. The CDR3, as DNA: TGCAGCGTTACCGGGACGGATACAGATATGCAGTATTTT.

V gene TRBV2 combines with J gene TRBJ2-7; D possibly matches TRBD1 or TRBD2 (5 bases each). From germline, CDR1 is SNHLY and CDR2 FYNNEI. CDR3 length equals 13 residues. Between the trimmed V and J ends, which lost 5 bases and 0 bases, there was a span of 8 bases. The CDR3 loop reads CASSPGASYEQYV. The CDR3 coding sequence is TGTGCCAGCAGTCCCGGGGCCTCCTACGAGCAGTACGTC.

This clonotype was detected only a few times. The V call is TRBV9, the J call TRBJ2-3; 9 nucleotides line up with TRBD2. V lost 2 bases to trimming and J lost 5 bases; unmatched junction nucleotides: 6. The CDR3 runs 15 residues. Germline V gene data show CDR1 as SGDLS and CDR2 as YYNGEE. Here the CDR3 reads CASSVASGGLDTQYF. CDR3 in DNA: TGTGCCAGCAGCGTCGCCAGCGGGGGGTTAGATACGCAGTATTTT.

This clonotype was seen repeatedly, ten times or more. V gene TRBV5-1 combines with J gene TRBJ2-1, with 8 bases fitting TRBD2. The CDR3 runs to 15 residues. The V and J ends lost 4 bases and 8 bases, in that order; junction bases with no gene match: 11. The germline CDR1 and CDR2 sequences are SGHRS and YFSETQ. The CDR3 sequence: CASSLGGAGGYEQFF. CDR3 DNA sequence: TGCGCCAGCAGCCTCGGCGGGGCGGGGGGATATGAGCAGTTCTTC.

This clonotype appeared a few times. A junction end diverges from the germline sequence, so it may reflect a read error. This chain links TRBV29-1 with TRBJ2-1; 9 bases agree with TRBD1. This CDR3 region has 14 residues. Germline-derived CDR1 and CDR2 are SQVTM and ANQGSEA. The CDR3 is CSVEAGQGYNEQFF. The CDR3 DNA sequence: TGCAGCGTCGAAGCGGGACAGGGATACAATGAGCAGTTCTTC.

The sample holds a few counts of this clonotype. V gene TRBV20-1 combines with J gene TRBJ1-1; D remains unclear. The length of the CDR3 is 13 residues. Deletions cut 2 bases from V and 1 base from J, with 8 bases between. Germline V gene sequence: CDR1 DFQATT, CDR2 SNEGSKA (reference sequence). DNA of the CDR3: TGCAGTGCTAGAAAGGTTGAGAACACTGAAGCTTTCTTT. It specifies CSARKVENTEAFF.

V gene TRBV6-2 or TRBV6-3 combines with J gene TRBJ2-3, with D perhaps assigned TRBD1 or TRBD2 (5 bases each). The germline gives CDR1 MNHEY, CDR2 SVGEGT. This CDR3 is 14 amino acids long. The V end lost 4 bases, the J end lost 3 bases, and 11 bases lay between the germline ends. The CDR3 coding sequence is TGTGCCAGCAGTTCTCCCGGGGCGACAGATACGCAGTATTTT. This gives the protein CASSSPGATDTQYF.

This clonotype was seen only a few times. The chain is built from TRBV20-1 and TRBJ1-2; 8 bases align to TRBD1. Germline trimming cut 3 bases from V and 7 bases from J; bases unmatched to any gene: 7. Germline V gives CDR1 DFQATT, CDR2 SNEGSKA (reference sequence). This CDR3 contains 13 residues. The CDR3 protein is CSASRTGPFGYTF. CDR3 nucleotide sequence: TGCAGTGCTAGCAGGACAGGGCCATTTGGCTACACCTTC.

V and J are TRBV10-1 and TRBJ2-1; 7 bases fit TRBD2. This CDR3 has 14 residues. V trimming: 2 bases; J trimming: 6 bases; junction bases outside the gene matches: 4. The V gene's germline CDR1 is WNHNN and CDR2 SYGVQD (reference sequence). The CDR3 nucleotides read TGCGCCAGCAGTGAGGCCGCGGGGGTCAATGAGCAGTTCTTC. As protein: CASSEAAGVNEQFF.